The rows below give T cell receptor beta chains drawn from one sample of a study of cytomegalovirus exposure and HLA in healthy donors. Produced via immunoSEQ multiplex PCR; TCRdb's table is partial and in-frame only. The sample holds approximately 110,000 clones, over 60% seen once. The specimen sequenced was PBMCs. The receptors originated from a man aged 45-60 years in good health and CMV-seronegative. Both conserved end residues are part of each CDR3. The order of the fields is J gene, V gene, D gene, CDR3 length, clone size, CDR3 protein, CDR3 DNA. A D gene is named only where the DNA matches it firmly. Not every row has a clone size; where given, it reads once, few, many or a size class.

J: TRBJ2-7
V: TRBV4-2
D: TRBD1
length: 14
size: once
CDR3: CASAEGQGRYEQYF
DNA: TGTGCCAGCGCGGAGGGACAGGGGAGGTACGAGCAGTACTTC

J: TRBJ1-6
V: TRBV30
D: TRBD1
length: 17
size: once
CDR3: CAWSVNRGSSYNSPLHF
DNA: TGTGCCTGGAGTGTTAACAGGGGGAGCTCCTATAATTCACCCCTCCACTTT

J: TRBJ2-4
V: TRBV6-5
D: .
length: 12
size: .
CDR3: CASSQDTNIQYF
DNA: TGTGCCAGCAGCCAGGACACAAACATTCAGTACTTC

J: TRBJ1-3
V: TRBV6-5
D: TRBD1
length: 15
size: .
CDR3: CASSHRGDQGNTIYF
DNA: TGTGCCAGTTCTCACAGGGGCGATCAAGGAAACACCATATATTTT

J: TRBJ2-7
V: TRBV6-6
D: TRBD1
length: 14
size: .
CDR3: CASRPRDSYYEQYF
DNA: TGTGCCAGCAGACCCAGGGACAGCTACTACGAGCAGTACTTC

J: TRBJ2-5
V: TRBV30
D: TRBD1
length: 13
size: .
CDR3: CAWSQTGRETQYF
DNA: TGTGCCTGGAGCCAGACAGGGAGAGAGACCCAGTACTTC

J: TRBJ1-2
V: TRBV4-3
D: TRBD1
length: 14
size: once
CDR3: CASSQETGAYGYTF
DNA: TGCGCCAGCAGCCAGGAGACAGGGGCTTATGGCTACACCTTC

J: TRBJ2-7
V: TRBV2
D: TRBD2
length: 14
size: .
CDR3: CASSVQLAGYEQYF
DNA: TGTGCCAGCAGTGTTCAACTAGCGGGGTACGAGCAGTACTTC

J: TRBJ1-1
V: TRBV28
D: .
length: 18
size: .
CDR3: CASSSSPDSTAMNTEAFF
DNA: TGTGCCAGCAGTTCCTCCCCCGACTCGACAGCGATGAACACTGAAGCTTTCTTT

J: TRBJ2-1
V: TRBV7-9
D: TRBD1
length: 15
size: .
CDR3: CASSLGDRAFGEQFF
DNA: TGTGCCAGCAGCTTAGGGGACAGGGCGTTCGGAGAGCAGTTCTTC

J: TRBJ2-7
V: TRBV7-9
D: TRBD1
length: 14
size: .
CDR3: CSSSLGQGTHEQYF
DNA: TGTTCCAGCAGCTTAGGACAGGGTACCCACGAGCAGTACTTC

J: TRBJ2-7
V: TRBV5-4
D: .
length: 14
size: once
CDR3: CASSPLQGGLEQYF
DNA: TGTGCCAGCAGCCCCCTACAGGGAGGGCTCGAGCAGTACTTC

J: TRBJ2-1
V: TRBV12-5
D: TRBD1
length: 15
size: .
CDR3: CASGSGGSYYNEQFF
DNA: TGTGCTAGTGGTTCAGGGGGCTCCTACTACAATGAGCAGTTCTTC

J: TRBJ2-5
V: TRBV4-2
D: TRBD1
length: 16
size: .
CDR3: CASSPSGGQARETQYF
DNA: TGTGCCAGCAGCCCTTCAGGGGGACAGGCGCGGGAGACCCAGTACTTC

J: TRBJ2-7
V: TRBV12-2
D: .
length: 14
size: .
CDR3: CASRLGSSSYEQYF
DNA: TGTGCAAGTCGCTTAGGTAGCAGCTCCTACGAGCAGTACTTC

J: TRBJ2-5
V: TRBV5-6
D: .
length: 12
size: .
CDR3: CASSSVQETQYF
DNA: TGTGCCAGCAGCTCGGTTCAAGAGACCCAGTACTTC

J: TRBJ1-1
V: TRBV11-3
D: .
length: 16
size: .
CDR3: CASFTRYPGKNTEAFF
DNA: TGTGCCAGCTTTACCAGGTACCCCGGGAAGAACACTGAAGCTTTCTTT

J: TRBJ2-1
V: TRBV5-1
D: .
length: 12
size: .
CDR3: CASSLERNEQFF
DNA: TGCGCCAGCAGCTTGGAGAGGAATGAGCAGTTCTTC

J: TRBJ1-2
V: TRBV11-2
D: .
length: 14
size: .
CDR3: CASSLDSQGGGYTF
DNA: TGTGCCAGCAGCTTAGATTCCCAGGGCGGAGGCTACACCTTC

J: TRBJ2-3
V: TRBV12-1
D: .
length: 18
size: .
CDR3: CASSFGPSGGADTDTQYF
DNA: TGTGCCAGCAGCTTTGGGCCTAGCGGGGGGGCGGACACAGATACGCAGTATTTT

J: TRBJ2-6
V: TRBV19
D: .
length: 17
size: .
CDR3: CASSIEKGGAGANVLTF
DNA: TGTGCCAGTAGTATAGAAAAAGGAGGGGCCGGGGCCAACGTCCTGACTTTC

J: TRBJ1-3
V: TRBV5-1
D: .
length: 16
size: .
CDR3: CASSLEQMSSGNTIYF
DNA: TGCGCCAGCAGCTTGGAACAGATGAGCTCTGGAAACACCATATATTTT

J: TRBJ2-1
V: TRBV5-6
D: TRBD2
length: 12
size: .
CDR3: CASSLEAGEQFF
DNA: TGTGCCAGCAGCTTGGAAGCGGGGGAGCAGTTCTTC

J: TRBJ1-3
V: TRBV9
D: .
length: 14
size: .
CDR3: CASNRREVMDTIYF
DNA: TGTGCCAGCAATCGGAGGGAAGTCATGGACACCATATATTTT

J: TRBJ2-1
V: TRBV7-8
D: TRBD2
length: 13
size: once
CDR3: CASSLLRGNEQFF
DNA: TGTGCCAGCAGCTTGCTGCGGGGGAATGAGCAGTTCTTC

J: TRBJ2-5
V: TRBV10-2
D: .
length: 14
size: .
CDR3: CASGSVWQGETQYF
DNA: TGCGCCAGCGGGTCCGTGTGGCAGGGTGAGACCCAGTACTTC

J: TRBJ1-1
V: TRBV18
D: .
length: 14
size: .
CDR3: CASSPPGGSTEAFF
DNA: TGTGCCAGCTCACCACCTGGGGGCAGCACTGAAGCTTTCTTT

J: TRBJ1-3
V: TRBV2
D: .
length: 12
size: few
CDR3: CASRNTEGAIYF
DNA: TGTGCCAGCAGGAATACAGAGGGCGCCATATATTTT

J: TRBJ2-3
V: TRBV5-8
D: TRBD2
length: 16
size: .
CDR3: CASSLALAGDTDTQYF
DNA: TGTGCCAGCAGCTTGGCTCTAGCGGGGGACACAGATACGCAGTATTTT

J: TRBJ2-1
V: TRBV5-6
D: TRBD1
length: 15
size: .
CDR3: CASSLGGQGYNEQFF
DNA: TGTGCCAGCAGCTTGGGGGGACAGGGCTACAATGAGCAGTTCTTC

J: TRBJ1-1
V: TRBV5-1
D: .
length: 13
size: once
CDR3: CASSLSPGTEAFF
DNA: TGCGCCAGCAGCTTGTCCCCGGGGACTGAAGCTTTCTTT

J: TRBJ1-2
V: TRBV5-8
D: .
length: 13
size: .
CDR3: CASSLGQNYGYTF
DNA: TGTGCCAGCAGCTTGGGACAGAACTATGGCTACACCTTC

J: TRBJ2-2
V: TRBV9
D: .
length: 15
size: .
CDR3: CASSVGGVGAGELFF
DNA: TGTGCCAGCAGCGTAGGAGGAGTAGGCGCCGGGGAGCTGTTTTTT

J: TRBJ1-4
V: TRBV7-7
D: .
length: 15
size: .
CDR3: CASSAGAGDHEKLFF
DNA: TGTGCCAGCAGCGCCGGTGCGGGGGATCATGAAAAACTGTTTTTT

J: TRBJ1-3
V: TRBV7-9
D: .
length: 17
size: .
CDR3: CASSLSNWGGAGNTIYF
DNA: TGTGCCAGCAGCTTATCGAACTGGGGGGGGGCTGGAAACACCATATATTTT

J: TRBJ2-1
V: TRBV19
D: .
length: 16
size: .
CDR3: CASSIDVNRVGHEQFF
DNA: TGTGCCAGTAGTATAGATGTAAACAGGGTGGGCCATGAGCAGTTCTTC

J: TRBJ1-5
V: TRBV2
D: .
length: 14
size: few
CDR3: CASSEVNSNQPQHF
DNA: TGTGCCAGCAGTGAAGTCAATAGCAATCAGCCCCAGCATTTT

J: TRBJ2-7
V: TRBV7-9
D: .
length: 12
size: once
CDR3: CASSKLDYEQYF
DNA: TGTGCCAGCAGCAAACTTGACTACGAGCAGTACTTC

J: TRBJ1-1
V: TRBV10-3
D: .
length: 11
size: .
CDR3: CAISVGGEAFF
DNA: TGTGCCATCAGTGTCGGGGGAGAAGCTTTCTTT

J: TRBJ1-5
V: TRBV4-1
D: TRBD1
length: 18
size: .
CDR3: CASSQGTGGTDSNQPQHF
DNA: TGCGCCAGCAGCCAGGGGACAGGGGGTACCGATAGCAATCAGCCCCAGCATTTT

J: TRBJ2-1
V: TRBV18
D: .
length: 15
size: .
CDR3: CASSPEHHSYNEQFF
DNA: TGTGCCAGCTCACCCGAACATCACTCCTACAATGAGCAGTTCTTC

J: TRBJ1-3
V: TRBV10-3
D: TRBD1
length: 15
size: .
CDR3: CAISTPTGVGNTIYF
DNA: TGTGCCATCAGTACCCCGACAGGGGTTGGAAACACCATATATTTT

J: TRBJ2-3
V: TRBV15
D: .
length: 16
size: .
CDR3: CATSRDPLGGARTQYF
DNA: TGTGCCACCAGCAGAGATCCCTTAGGGGGGGCCCGTACGCAGTATTTT

J: TRBJ1-5
V: TRBV28
D: TRBD1
length: 15
size: .
CDR3: CASGLTGGGGQPQHF
DNA: TGTGCCAGCGGACTGACAGGGGGCGGAGGTCAGCCCCAGCATTTT

J: TRBJ2-1
V: TRBV5-4
D: TRBD1
length: 15
size: few
CDR3: CASSFPGTDPNEQFF
DNA: TGTGCCAGCAGCTTTCCAGGGACAGACCCTAATGAGCAGTTCTTC

J: TRBJ2-1
V: TRBV5-6
D: .
length: 14
size: .
CDR3: CASSRGVGPREQFF
DNA: TGTGCCAGCAGCCGCGGGGTAGGGCCCCGGGAGCAGTTCTTC

J: TRBJ1-2
V: TRBV4-3
D: TRBD1
length: 17
size: few
CDR3: CASSPPAVRGQSYGYTF
DNA: TGCGCCAGCAGCCCACCTGCCGTAAGGGGGCAAAGCTATGGCTACACCTTC

J: TRBJ2-1
V: TRBV6-1
D: TRBD1
length: 13
size: few
CDR3: CASDLQGAKEQFF
DNA: TGTGCCAGCGACTTACAGGGGGCGAAAGAGCAGTTCTTC